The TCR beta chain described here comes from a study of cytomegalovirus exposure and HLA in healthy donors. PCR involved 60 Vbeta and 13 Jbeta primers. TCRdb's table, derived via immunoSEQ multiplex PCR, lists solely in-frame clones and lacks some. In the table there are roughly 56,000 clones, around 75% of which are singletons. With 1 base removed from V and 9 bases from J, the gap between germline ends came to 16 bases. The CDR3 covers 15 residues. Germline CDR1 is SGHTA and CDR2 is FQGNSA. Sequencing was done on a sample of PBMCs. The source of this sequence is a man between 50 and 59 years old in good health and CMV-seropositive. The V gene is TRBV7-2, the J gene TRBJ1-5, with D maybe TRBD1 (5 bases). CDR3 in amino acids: CASSLVDGGTGPQHF. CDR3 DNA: TGTGCCAGCAGCTTAGTGGACGGGGGGACGGGGCCCCAGCATTTT. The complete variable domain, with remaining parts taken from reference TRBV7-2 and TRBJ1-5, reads GAGVSQSPSNKVTEKGKDVELRCDPISGHTALYWYRQSLGQGLEFLIYFQGNSAPDKSGLPSDRFSAERTGGSVSTLTIQRTQQEDSAVYLCASSLVDGGTGPQHFGDGTRLSIL.